This T cell receptor (beta chain) was sequenced for a study of blood T cell repertoires in COVID-19. This table comes from immunoSEQ multiplex PCR, and its TCRdb copy is limited to in-frame clones, with some not included. The sample contains roughly 81,000 clones, roughly four fifths of which appear only once. Unmatched junction bases numbered 4, after V lost 3 bases and J lost 7 bases. This CDR3 region has 15 residues. CDR1 and CDR2 from the germline V gene are MDHEN and SYDVKM. Sequenced sample: peripheral blood. V is TRBV28 and J is TRBJ2-1, with 12 nucleotides matching TRBD2. This receptor was identified in a man aged 60 to 69 with acute or convalescent COVID-19. The CDR3 loop reads CASSLYTSGRNEQFF. The CDR3 nucleotides read TGTGCCAGCAGTTTGTATACTAGCGGGAGGAATGAGCAGTTCTTC. Together with reference TRBV28 and TRBJ2-1, the CDR3 gives the full variable domain: DVKVTQSSRYLVKRTGEKVFLECVQDMDHENMFWYRQDPGLGLRLIYFSYDVKMKEKGDIPEGYSVSREKKERFSLILESASTNQTSMYLCASSLYTSGRNEQFFGPGTRLTVL.